Listed below are T cell receptor beta chains from one sample, sequenced in a study of shared clonotypes between healthy human individuals. This table comes from immunoSEQ multiplex PCR, and its TCRdb copy is limited to in-frame clones, with some not included. The sample includes hundreds of thousands of clones, more than 85% seen only once; the top ten take approximately 25%. What was sequenced was naive CD8+ T cells sorted from blood. These receptors originate from a man aged 25-45 years in good health. CDR3s include the opening cysteine and the closing phenylalanine or tryptophan. The D gene is left open where the match is weak. Rows give clone size only sometimes, using once, few, many, or a class for an expanded clone.

size	V	D	J	CDR3	DNA
NA	TRBV27	NA	TRBJ1-4	CASRRGATNEKLFF	TGTGCCAGCAGAAGGGGTGCAACTAATGAAAAACTGTTTTTT
NA	TRBV5-5	TRBD2	TRBJ2-1	CASSLGLGLENNEQFF	TGTGCCAGCAGCTTGGGGTTAGGACTAGAGAACAATGAGCAGTTCTTC
NA	TRBV11-2	TRBD2	TRBJ2-5	CASSPGTSSQETQYF	TGTGCCAGCAGCCCCGGGACTAGCAGCCAAGAGACCCAGTACTTC
NA	TRBV27	NA	TRBJ2-3	CASSFSSTDTQYF	TGTGCCAGCAGTTTTTCTAGCACAGATACGCAGTATTTT
few	TRBV25-1	NA	TRBJ1-3	CASSGGVGNTIYF	TGTGCCAGCAGCGGGGGAGTAGGAAACACCATATATTTT
NA	TRBV27	TRBD1	TRBJ1-2	CASSLSITGGYYGYTF	TGTGCCAGCAGTTTATCGATCACAGGGGGCTACTATGGCTACACCTTC
NA	TRBV14	NA	TRBJ2-7	CASSQDWGLEQYF	TGTGCCAGCAGCCAAGATTGGGGGCTTGAGCAGTACTTC
NA	TRBV6-1	NA	TRBJ2-1	CASRVRNNEQFF	TGTGCCAGCAGGGTTAGGAACAATGAGCAGTTCTTC
NA	TRBV28	NA	TRBJ2-4	CASSFFGSGLGAKNIQYF	TGTGCCAGCAGTTTTTTCGGGAGTGGGTTAGGGGCCAAAAACATTCAGTACTTC
NA	TRBV7-6	TRBD2	TRBJ2-7	CASSLEASGSYEQYF	TGTGCCAGCAGCTTAGAGGCTAGCGGGAGTTACGAGCAGTACTTC
NA	TRBV27	NA	TRBJ1-5	CASSLGREGQPQHF	TGTGCCAGCAGTTTGGGCAGGGAGGGTCAGCCCCAGCATTTT
NA	TRBV15	NA	TRBJ1-5	CATSLSGLLGQPQHF	TGTGCCACCAGTCTTTCGGGGTTGTTGGGACAGCCCCAGCATTTT
NA	TRBV11-2	NA	TRBJ1-1	CASSPGTNRLNTEAFF	TGTGCCAGCAGCCCTGGGACAAATAGACTGAACACTGAAGCTTTCTTT
NA	TRBV9	NA	TRBJ1-1	CASSVATGEEAFF	TGTGCCAGCAGCGTAGCTACAGGAGAGGAAGCTTTCTTT
NA	TRBV11-2	NA	TRBJ2-2	CASSLWAPGLNTGELFF	TGTGCCAGCAGCTTATGGGCTCCGGGCCTAAACACCGGGGAGCTGTTTTTT
NA	TRBV19	NA	TRBJ1-1	CASSIGGNTEAFF	TGTGCCAGTAGTATTGGAGGGAACACTGAAGCTTTCTTT
NA	TRBV6-5	NA	TRBJ1-2	CASSYGGYEDGYTF	TGTGCCAGCAGTTACGGGGGCTACGAGGATGGCTACACCTTC
NA	TRBV28	NA	TRBJ2-5	CASSLGPAGPLGQETQYF	TGTGCCAGCAGTTTAGGCCCCGCGGGACCTCTGGGACAAGAGACCCAGTACTTC
NA	TRBV20-1	NA	TRBJ2-5	CSAPSETQYF	TGCAGTGCCCCTAGCGAGACCCAGTACTTC
NA	TRBV7-9	NA	TRBJ2-1	CASSLRARHPYNEQFF	TGTGCCAGCAGCTTACGGGCCCGGCACCCCTACAATGAGCAGTTCTTC
NA	TRBV27	NA	TRBJ1-5	CASSLHNYQPQHF	TGTGCCAGCAGTCTTCATAATTACCAGCCCCAGCATTTT
NA	TRBV5-1	NA	TRBJ2-7	CASSRSQIKDYEQYF	TGCGCCAGCAGCCGGTCACAGATCAAAGACTACGAGCAGTACTTC
NA	TRBV5-1	TRBD1	TRBJ1-1	CASSFTGQGIEAFF	TGCGCCAGCAGCTTTACAGGACAGGGGATTGAAGCTTTCTTT
NA	TRBV14	TRBD2	TRBJ2-5	CASSQAAAGGETQYF	TGTGCCAGCAGCCAAGCGGCCGCGGGAGGAGAGACCCAGTACTTC
NA	TRBV27	TRBD2	TRBJ2-3	CASSLYPREHDTDTQYF	TGTGCCAGCAGTTTATACCCGCGGGAGCACGACACAGATACGCAGTATTTT
NA	TRBV7-9	TRBD2	TRBJ2-1	CASSTRSGGRASNEQFF	TGTGCCAGCAGCACCCGATCAGGCGGGAGGGCCAGCAATGAGCAGTTCTTC